The 17 T cell receptor beta chains presented below share a single source sample, sequenced in a study of blood T cell repertoires in COVID-19. TCRdb's table, derived via immunoSEQ multiplex PCR, lists solely in-frame clones and lacks some. This table has some 130,000 clones, roughly 78% appearing once. The sequenced material came from peripheral blood. The receptor set was obtained from a man between 60 and 75 years old with acute or convalescent COVID-19.

The chain links TRBV6-5 to TRBJ1-6; 7 nucleotides align to TRBD1. CDR1 is MNHEY and CDR2 is SVGAGI in the germline V gene. V trimming: 6 bases; J trimming: 7 bases; junction bases outside the gene matches: 6. The CDR3 runs 14 residues. In DNA form, the CDR3 reads TGTGCCAGCAGAGGGGGCAGGGACAATTCACCCCTCCACTTT. It translates to CASRGGRDNSPLHF.

The genes are TRBV13 and TRBJ2-7; the match to TRBD1 covers 10 bases. CDR3 length: 15 amino acids. Trimming removed 0 bases from V and 5 bases from J; junction bases left unmatched: 4. Germline CDR1 and CDR2: PRHDT and FYEKMQ (reference sequence). CDR3 sequence: CASSLGGTGDHEQYF. CDR3 in DNA: TGTGCCAGCAGCTTAGGCGGGACAGGGGACCACGAGCAGTACTTC. The full variable domain, in which reference TRBV13 and TRBJ2-7 provide the parts outside the CDR3, is AAGVIQSPRHLIKEKRETATLKCYPIPRHDTVYWYQQGPGQDPQFLISFYEKMQSDKGSIPDRFSAQQFSDYHSELNMSSLELGDSALYFCASSLGGTGDHEQYFGPGTRLTVT.

The chain carries TRBV7-2 and TRBJ1-1; D is undetermined. Trimming cost V 5 bases and J 3 bases, with 13 bases left between them. CDR3 length equals 14 residues. Per germline, CDR1 SGHTA and CDR2 FQGNSA. CDR3 sequence: CASSLWEGYTEAFF. CDR3 DNA: TGTGCCAGCAGCCTTTGGGAGGGCTACACTGAAGCTTTCTTT. Filled out from reference TRBV7-2 and TRBJ1-1, the complete variable domain reads GAGVSQSPSNKVTEKGKDVELRCDPISGHTALYWYRQSLGQGLEFLIYFQGNSAPDKSGLPSDRFSAERTGGSVSTLTIQRTQQEDSAVYLCASSLWEGYTEAFFGQGTRLTVV.

The chain couples TRBV7-9 to TRBJ1-6; weak D call: TRBD1 (6 bases). The V end lost 0 bases, the J end lost 5 bases, and 8 bases lay between the germline ends. Germline CDR1 SEHNR, CDR2 FQNEAQ (reference sequence). This CDR3 contains 15 residues. CDR3: CASSLAGQHNSPLHF. CDR3 coding DNA: TGTGCCAGCAGCTTAGCCGGACAGCATAATTCACCCCTCCACTTT. Complete variable domain (other parts from reference TRBV7-9 and TRBJ1-6): DTGVSQNPRHKITKRGQNVTFRCDPISEHNRLYWYRQTLGQGPEFLTYFQNEAQLEKSRLLSDRFSAERPKGSFSTLEIQRTEQGDSAMYLCASSLAGQHNSPLHFGNGTRLTVT.

The rearrangement links TRBV24-1 to TRBJ2-5, with 11 bases lining up with TRBD2. CDR3 length equals 16 residues. Per germline, CDR1 KGHDR and CDR2 SFDVKD. With 5 bases clipped from V and 0 bases from J, the junction kept 4 bases outside the gene matches. The CDR3 region is CATSGGLAGHQETQYF. CDR3 coding DNA: TGTGCCACCAGTGGCGGACTAGCGGGCCACCAAGAGACCCAGTACTTC.

The V and J genes are TRBV7-3 and TRBJ2-3; D not certain. Per the germline V gene, CDR1 is SGHTA and CDR2 is FQGTGA. V lost 2 bases and J lost 0, with 6 bases in between. The CDR3 covers 14 residues. The CDR3 region has the DNA TGTGCCAGCAGCTTATCACGGAGCACAGATACGCAGTATTTT. This codes for CASSLSRSTDTQYF.

The chain couples TRBV27 to TRBJ1-2, with 7 bases matching TRBD1. Looked up from germline, CDR1 is MNHEY and CDR2 is SMNVEV (reference sequence). V was pared by 4 bases and J by 5 bases, with 4 bases of the junction left unmatched. This CDR3 comprises 13 residues. CDR3 DNA: TGTGCCAGCAGTTCGGGCAGGGGGTATGGCTACACCTTC. Amino acid sequence: CASSSGRGYGYTF.

This sequence joins TRBV5-1 and TRBJ2-7; 12 bases agree with TRBD1. Germline assignment: CDR1 SGHRS and CDR2 YFSETQ. V shed 4 bases, J shed 7 bases, and the junction held 6 bases outside the gene matches. The CDR3 loop spans 14 amino acids. The CDR3 region is CASSPGQGAREQYF. The CDR3 DNA follows: TGCGCCAGCAGCCCGGGACAGGGGGCGAGGGAGCAGTACTTC.

The rearrangement joins TRBV7-8 to TRBJ2-7; 9 nucleotides line up with TRBD1. This CDR3 spans 13 amino acids. V was clipped by 4 bases and J by 5 bases; unmatched bases: 3. The germline CDR1 and CDR2 sequences are SGHVS and FQNEAQ. The CDR3 here is CASSYDRGDEQYF. In DNA, the CDR3 is TGTGCCAGCAGCTACGACAGGGGGGACGAGCAGTACTTC.

The chain links TRBV28 to TRBJ2-1; TRBD2 matches at 7 bases. Germline V gives CDR1 MDHEN, CDR2 SYDVKM. The CDR3 spans 19 residues. The V segment lost 1 base and the J segment 2 bases; nucleotides outside the gene matches: 14. CDR3 in amino acids: CASSLYPRPSGHAYNEQFF. The CDR3 nucleotides read TGTGCCAGCAGTTTATACCCCAGGCCTAGCGGTCATGCCTACAATGAGCAGTTCTTC.

The rearrangement links TRBV5-4 to TRBJ2-1; D possibly corresponds to TRBD2 (5 bases). Trimming shortened V by 5 bases and J by 9 bases, and 15 bases separated the two germline ends. The CDR3 is 13 amino acids. Germline CDR1 reads SGHNT; CDR2 reads YYREEE (reference sequence). CDR3 sequence reads: CASRLIGGGEQFF. The DNA for the CDR3 is TGTGCCAGCAGACTGATTGGTGGAGGTGAGCAGTTCTTC. The whole variable domain, filled in from reference TRBV5-4 and TRBJ2-1, reads ETGVTQSPTHLIKTRGQQVTLRCSSQSGHNTVSWYQQALGQGPQFIFQYYREEENGRGNFPPRFSGLQFPNYSSELNVNALELDDSALYLCASRLIGGGEQFFGPGTRLTVL.

The V call is TRBV19, the J call TRBJ2-7, with D unresolved. Trimming stripped 3 bases from V and 3 bases from J, with 9 bases between. This CDR3 has 13 residues. Germline assignment: CDR1 LNHDA and CDR2 SQIVND (reference sequence). CDR3 amino acids: CASSISPYYEQYF. Here the CDR3 DNA reads TGTGCCAGTAGTATCTCCCCGTACTACGAGCAGTACTTC.

This chain connects TRBV6-4 to TRBJ1-3; 8 bases map to TRBD1. This CDR3 is 13 amino acids long. V dropped 7 bases and J dropped 7; count of bases not matched to a gene: 6. Germline CDR1 MRHNA, CDR2 SNTAGT. DNA of the CDR3: TGTGCCAGCATCAGGACAGGGCGGAACACCATATATTTT. This translates into CASIRTGRNTIYF.

The chain links TRBV15 to TRBJ1-6; 9 bases fit TRBD1. The germline V gene has CDR1 LNHNV and CDR2 YYDKDF (reference sequence). CDR3 length: 17 residues. V lost 0 bases and J lost 10; bases outside the gene matches: 10. The chain's CDR3 is CATSREGGGQGRSPLHF. For the CDR3, the DNA is TGTGCCACCAGCAGAGAGGGTGGGGGACAGGGACGCTCACCCCTCCACTTT. The full variable domain, in which reference TRBV15 and TRBJ1-6 provide the parts outside the CDR3, is DAMVIQNPRYQVTQFGKPVTLSCSQTLNHNVMYWYQQKSSQAPKLLFHYYDKDFNNEADTPDNFQSRRPNTSFCFLDIRSPGLGDTAMYLCATSREGGGQGRSPLHFGNGTRLTVT.

The chain links TRBV5-1 to TRBJ2-2, with a weak D call TRBD1 (8 bases). The CDR3 sequence is 16 residues long. Trimming took off 2 bases at V and 4 bases at J, with 15 bases between the two ends. Germline CDR1 reads SGHRS; CDR2 reads YFSETQ. CDR3 DNA: TGCGCCAGCAGCTTCGGACAGGGAGGGAGCACCGGGGAGCTGTTTTTT. As protein: CASSFGQGGSTGELFF.

This rearrangement joins TRBV6-5 to TRBJ2-2; 8 bases line up with TRBD2. This CDR3 has 16 residues. Germline-derived CDR1 and CDR2 are MNHEY and SVGAGI. The V gene end was trimmed by 0 bases and the J gene end by 5 bases; junction bases not matched to a gene: 5. The DNA for the CDR3 is TGTGCCAGCAGTTACTCGCGCCCGGGGGGGACCGGGGAGCTGTTTTTT. Protein sequence: CASSYSRPGGTGELFF.

The J gene is TRBJ1-2, the V gene TRBV2, with D maybe TRBD1 (5 bases). V shed 7 bases and J shed 8 bases, with 17 bases lying between them. CDR3 length: 13 amino acids. Germline CDR1 and CDR2: SNHLY and FYNNEI. The CDR3 bases are TGTGCCAGCATTATTGGGGCCGGAAGGGGCTACACCTTC. Its protein is CASIIGAGRGYTF.